Listed below are T cell receptor beta chains from one sample, sequenced in a study of molecular identifiers for immune sequencing clone quantification. TCRdb analysed the PCR reads with MiXCR anew, one entry per CDR3 protein. The sample lists about 510,000 distinct CDR3 sequences; 25% were seen once. The sequenced material came from naive CD8+ T cells from blood, with Jurkat cell RNA spiked in. These receptors originate from a human donor in good health. Some libraries in this study had Jurkat cell RNA spiked in. CDR3s include the opening cysteine and the closing phenylalanine or tryptophan. A D gene is named only where the DNA matches it firmly. Only some rows state a clone size, as once, few, many or a class for expanded clones.

V gene	J gene	clone size	D gene	CDR3 protein	CDR3 DNA
TRBV19	TRBJ2-7	many	-	CATTGDILDHEQYF	TGTGCCACCACCGGGGACATACTAGACCACGAGCAGTACTTC
TRBV6-2/TRBV6-3	TRBJ2-7	once	-	CASAGQTGWREQYF	TGTGCCAGTGCAGGACAGACTGGTTGGCGCGAGCAGTACTTC
TRBV19	TRBJ2-3	-	TRBD1	CASSRGGGSDTQYF	TGTGCCAGTAGTAGAGGGGGCGGCTCAGATACGCAGTATTTT
TRBV5-4	TRBJ2-5	many	TRBD2	CASSVPGLAEETQYF	TGTGCCAGCAGCGTACCGGGACTAGCGGAAGAGACCCAGTACTTC
TRBV7-8	TRBJ1-3	-	-	CASSLWIGQISGNTIYF	TGTGCCAGCAGCTTATGGATCGGTCAGATCTCTGGAAACACCATATATTTT
TRBV30	TRBJ2-7	-	-	CAWSVSVTYEQYF	TGTGCCTGGAGTGTTTCAGTCACCTACGAGCAGTACTTC
TRBV5-6	TRBJ1-1	few	-	CASSLVRRRDTEAFF	TGTGCCAGCAGCTTGGTCAGGAGAAGGGACACTGAAGCTTTCTTT
TRBV12-3/TRBV12-4	TRBJ2-7	-	TRBD1	CASSYSRDRDSYEQYF	TGTGCCAGCAGCTACAGCCGGGACAGGGACTCCTACGAGCAGTACTTC
TRBV7-3	TRBJ2-3	many	-	CASSLTGTPTDTQYF	TGTGCCAGCAGCTTAACAGGGACGCCGACAGATACGCAGTATTTT
TRBV27	TRBJ2-1	-	-	CASSLSISYEQFF	TGTGCCAGCAGTTTATCTATCAGCTATGAGCAGTTCTTC
TRBV29-1	TRBJ2-1	-	-	CSLRRLESNEQFF	TGCAGCCTCCGCCGACTAGAGAGCAATGAGCAGTTCTTC
TRBV7-2	TRBJ2-5	many	-	CASSLPRQSPGETQYF	TGTGCCAGCAGCTTACCGAGACAGTCACCCGGAGAGACCCAGTACTTC
TRBV29-1	TRBJ2-2	-	TRBD2	CSVEESLAGGRGTGELFF	TGCAGCGTTGAAGAGTCACTAGCGGGAGGGAGGGGCACCGGGGAGCTGTTTTTT
TRBV6-2/TRBV6-3	TRBJ2-7	-	-	CASSRHGGERHEQYF	TGTGCCAGCAGTAGACACGGGGGAGAGAGGCACGAGCAGTACTTC
TRBV7-2	TRBJ2-1	many	-	CASSLTRFNEQFF	TGTGCCAGCAGCTTGACTAGATTCAATGAGCAGTTCTTC
TRBV4-3	TRBJ1-4	-	-	CASSQDIQPRGEKLFF	TGCGCCAGCAGCCAAGATATCCAACCCAGGGGTGAAAAACTGTTTTTT
TRBV27	TRBJ2-3	-	TRBD2	CASSLIPGLAFRTDTQYF	TGTGCCAGCAGTTTAATTCCGGGACTAGCTTTTCGCACAGATACGCAGTATTTT
TRBV4-1	TRBJ2-7	-	TRBD2	CASSQGPSGPYEQYF	TGCGCCAGCAGCCAAGGGCCTAGCGGGCCCTACGAGCAGTACTTC
TRBV27	TRBJ2-5	-	TRBD2	CASSLGGLGSGKETQYF	TGTGCCAGCAGTTTAGGGGGCCTTGGTAGCGGGAAAGAGACCCAGTACTTC
TRBV3-2	TRBJ2-3	-	-	CASSRQKGLAGAMMTDTQYF	TGTGCCAGCAGCCGGCAGAAAGGTCTAGCGGGGGCAATGATGACAGATACGCAGTATTTT
TRBV4-1	TRBJ2-2	-	TRBD1	CASSQGDRVHTGELFF	TGCGCCAGCAGCCAAGGTGACAGGGTGCACACCGGGGAGCTGTTTTTT
TRBV28	TRBJ2-7	many	-	CASSFLPDRLYEQYF	TGTGCCAGCAGTTTCCTGCCCGACAGGCTATACGAGCAGTACTTC
TRBV4-1	TRBJ2-3	once	TRBD2	CASSQGVRGGDNTQYF	TGCGCCAGCAGCCAAGGAGTACGGGGGGGCGATAATACGCAGTATTTT
TRBV27	TRBJ2-7	few	TRBD1	CASSLFPGGSYEQYF	TGTGCCAGCAGTTTATTCCCAGGGGGCTCCTACGAGCAGTACTTC
TRBV29-1	TRBJ2-7	-	-	CSVEGEGERPYEQYF	TGCAGCGTTGAAGGAGAGGGGGAGAGGCCCTACGAGCAGTACTTC
TRBV29-1	TRBJ1-1	many	-	CSVEARGVGRKNTEAFF	TGCAGCGTTGAAGCGAGGGGGGTGGGCAGGAAGAACACTGAAGCTTTCTTT
TRBV14	TRBJ2-5	-	-	CASSQFYPPGTEETQYF	TGTGCCAGCAGCCAATTTTACCCTCCGGGGACCGAAGAGACCCAGTACTTC
TRBV7-9	TRBJ2-1	-	-	CASSSQGEQFF	TGTGCCAGCAGCTCACAGGGTGAGCAGTTCTTC
TRBV7-9	TRBJ2-7	many	-	CASSGGGKPSYEQYF	TGTGCCAGCAGCGGTGGGGGGAAGCCCTCCTACGAGCAGTACTTC
TRBV29-1	TRBJ2-1	-	-	CSALFGGYNEQFF	TGCAGCGCCCTGTTCGGAGGTTACAATGAGCAGTTCTTC
TRBV7-9	TRBJ2-7	-	TRBD2	CASSPVRGLALSYEQYF	TGTGCCAGCAGCCCAGTTCGCGGACTAGCGCTCTCCTACGAGCAGTACTTC
TRBV19	TRBJ2-3	-	-	CASSTGPSEGTDTQYF	TGTGCCAGTAGTACCGGGCCTTCCGAAGGCACAGATACGCAGTATTTT
TRBV4-1	TRBJ1-4	many	-	CASSQERGQGTNEKLFF	TGCGCCAGCAGCCAAGAGAGGGGCCAAGGAACTAATGAAAAACTGTTTTTT
TRBV15	TRBJ1-2	-	-	CATSSTGPYGYTF	TGTGCCACCAGCAGTACAGGGCCCTATGGCTACACCTTC
TRBV2	TRBJ2-7	few	TRBD1	CASILSRTGKFYEQYF	TGTGCCAGTATCCTTAGCCGGACAGGGAAGTTCTACGAGCAGTACTTC
TRBV25-1	TRBJ2-2	few	-	CASSESDIWNTGELFF	TGTGCCAGCAGTGAATCTGACATATGGAACACCGGGGAGCTGTTTTTT
TRBV20-1	TRBJ2-1	-	-	CSARDPERVYPYNEQFF	TGCAGTGCTAGAGATCCGGAGCGAGTTTACCCCTACAATGAGCAGTTCTTC
TRBV19	TRBJ2-3	-	TRBD2	CASRIVAEVGPDLTSGTDTQYF	TGTGCCAGTAGAATCGTCGCGGAGGTGGGACCGGATTTGACTAGCGGGACGGATACGCAGTATTTT
TRBV29-1	TRBJ2-1	few	-	CSGSPGAGIYNEQFF	TGCAGCGGGAGCCCGGGTGCGGGGATATACAATGAGCAGTTCTTC
TRBV7-9	TRBJ2-5	many	-	CASSLVRKETQYF	TGTGCCAGCAGCTTAGTCAGGAAAGAGACCCAGTACTTC
TRBV10-3	TRBJ1-1	many	-	CAIRTPRAEAFF	TGTGCCATCAGAACACCCCGAGCTGAAGCTTTCTTT
TRBV10-3	TRBJ1-1	few	-	CAIRERENEAFF	TGTGCCATCAGGGAGAGGGAGAATGAAGCTTTCTTT
TRBV2	TRBJ2-5	-	TRBD2	CASGGDSETSGSWKETQYF	TGTGCCAGCGGGGGGGACAGCGAGACTAGCGGGAGTTGGAAAGAGACCCAGTACTTC
TRBV12-3/TRBV12-4	TRBJ2-1	few	TRBD2	CVVAGGYYNEQFF	TGTGTAGTGGCGGGAGGTTACTACAATGAGCAGTTCTTC
TRBV7-6	TRBJ2-2	few	TRBD1	CASSLTAGTGITGELFF	TGTGCCAGCAGCTTAACTGCCGGGACAGGGATCACCGGGGAGCTGTTTTTT